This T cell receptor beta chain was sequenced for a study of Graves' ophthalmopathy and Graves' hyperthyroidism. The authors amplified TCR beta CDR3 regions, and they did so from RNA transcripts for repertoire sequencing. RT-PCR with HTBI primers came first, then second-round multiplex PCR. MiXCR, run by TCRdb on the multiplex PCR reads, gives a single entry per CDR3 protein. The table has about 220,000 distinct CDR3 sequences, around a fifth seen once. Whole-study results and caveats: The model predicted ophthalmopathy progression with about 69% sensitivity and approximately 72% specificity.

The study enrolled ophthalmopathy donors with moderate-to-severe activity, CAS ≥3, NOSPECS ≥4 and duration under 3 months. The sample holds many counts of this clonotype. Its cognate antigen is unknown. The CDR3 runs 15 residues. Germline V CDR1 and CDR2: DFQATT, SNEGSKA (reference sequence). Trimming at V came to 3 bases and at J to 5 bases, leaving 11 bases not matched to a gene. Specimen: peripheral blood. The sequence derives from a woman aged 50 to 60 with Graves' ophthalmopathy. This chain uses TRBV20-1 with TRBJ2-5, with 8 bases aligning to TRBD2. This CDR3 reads CSARGREGAMETQYF. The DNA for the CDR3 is TGCAGTGCTAGGGGACGGGAGGGCGCCATGGAGACCCAGTACTTC.